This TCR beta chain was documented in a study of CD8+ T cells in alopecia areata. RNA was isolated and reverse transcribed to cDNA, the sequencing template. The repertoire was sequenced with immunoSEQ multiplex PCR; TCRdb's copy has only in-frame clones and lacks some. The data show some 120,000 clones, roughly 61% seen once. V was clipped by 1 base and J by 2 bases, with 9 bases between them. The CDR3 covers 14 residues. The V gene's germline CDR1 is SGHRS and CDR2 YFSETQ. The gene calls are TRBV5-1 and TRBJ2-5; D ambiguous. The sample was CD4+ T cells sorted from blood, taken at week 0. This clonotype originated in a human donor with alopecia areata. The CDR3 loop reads CASSLNGGQETQYF. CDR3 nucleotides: TGCGCCAGCAGCTTGAATGGTGGGCAAGAGACCCAGTACTTC.